The 5 T cell receptor beta chains listed next were all sequenced from one sample in a study of shared clonotypes between healthy human individuals. Measured with immunoSEQ multiplex PCR; TCRdb has only the in-frame clones, and not every one. This sample yields approximately 600,000 clones, of which 85% to 95% are seen a single time; 0.095% to 0.14% belongs to the top ten. CD45RO-negative, CCR7-positively selected cells formed the naive CD8 fraction, excluding terminally differentiated effector memory CD45RA+ cells. What was sequenced was naive CD8+ T cells sorted from blood. The receptor source for this set is a woman in her thirties in good health.

The chain links TRBV15 to TRBJ2-5; 10 nucleotides match TRBD1. The CDR3 totals 15 residues. Germline assignment: CDR1 LNHNV and CDR2 YYDKDF (reference sequence). Trimming at V came to 4 bases and at J to 3 bases, leaving 5 bases not matched to a gene. The CDR3 loop is CATSKDRGLEETQYF. Written as DNA, the CDR3 is TGTGCCACCAGCAAAGACAGGGGGCTGGAAGAGACCCAGTACTTC.

The chain links TRBV15 to TRBJ2-5; the D is unclear. The CDR3 is 13 residues long. With 8 bases removed from V and 5 bases from J, the gap between germline ends came to 15 bases. From germline, CDR1 is LNHNV and CDR2 YYDKDF (reference sequence). In DNA, the CDR3 is TGTGCCACCTCGGCAGGTGGGTCGGAGACCCAGTACTTC. Translating it yields CATSAGGSETQYF.

This clone was seen only a few times. This chain connects TRBV5-1 to TRBJ2-2; TRBD2 agrees at 7 bases. Germline V gene data show CDR1 as SGHRS and CDR2 as YFSETQ. The CDR3 is 15 residues long. After removal of 3 bases from V and 5 bases from J, the junction contained 7 bases not matched to a gene. The CDR3 region is CASSSTSGATGELFF. The CDR3 DNA reads as TGCGCCAGCAGCTCCACCAGCGGGGCGACCGGGGAGCTGTTTTTT. The variable domain in full, with the rest retrieved from reference TRBV5-1 and TRBJ2-2, is KAGVTQTPRYLIKTRGQQVTLSCSPISGHRSVSWYQQTPGQGLQFLFEYFSETQRNKGNFPGRFSGRQFSNSRSEMNVSTLELGDSALYLCASSSTSGATGELFFGEGSRLTVL.

The chain couples TRBV7-9 to TRBJ1-2; 12 bases match TRBD1. The CDR3 spans 15 residues. The germline V gene encodes CDR1 SEHNR and CDR2 FQNEAQ (reference sequence). J gave up 7 bases and V 3 bases, and 6 bases lay outside the gene matches. The CDR3 here is CASSFPGQGAGGYTF. The CDR3 DNA sequence: TGTGCCAGCAGCTTTCCGGGACAGGGGGCGGGTGGCTACACCTTC.

This chain uses TRBV11-2 with TRBJ2-7, with 12 bases aligning to TRBD2. CDR3 length: 15 amino acids. The V and J ends lost 5 bases and 3 bases, in that order; junction bases with no gene match: 5. Looked up from germline, CDR1 is SGHAT and CDR2 is FQNNGV. Here the CDR3 reads CASSTRTSGIYEQYF. The CDR3 region has the DNA TGTGCCAGCAGCACCCGGACTAGCGGGATCTACGAGCAGTACTTC.